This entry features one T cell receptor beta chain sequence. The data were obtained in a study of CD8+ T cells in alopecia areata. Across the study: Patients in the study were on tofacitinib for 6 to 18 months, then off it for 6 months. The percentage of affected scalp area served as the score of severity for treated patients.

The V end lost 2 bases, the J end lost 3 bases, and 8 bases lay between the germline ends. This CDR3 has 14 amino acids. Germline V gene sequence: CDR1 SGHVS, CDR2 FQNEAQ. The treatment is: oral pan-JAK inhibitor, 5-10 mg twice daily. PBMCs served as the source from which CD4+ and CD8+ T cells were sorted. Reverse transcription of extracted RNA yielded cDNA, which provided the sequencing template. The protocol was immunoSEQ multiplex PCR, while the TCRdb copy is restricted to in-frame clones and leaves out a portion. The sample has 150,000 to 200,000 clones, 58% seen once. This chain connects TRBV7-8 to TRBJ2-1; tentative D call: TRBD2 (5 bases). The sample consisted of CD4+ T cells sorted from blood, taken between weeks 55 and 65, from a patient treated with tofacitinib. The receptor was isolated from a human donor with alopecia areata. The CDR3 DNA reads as TGTGCCAGCAGCTTACGGGGTAGCTACAATGAGCAGTTCTTC. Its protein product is CASSLRGSYNEQFF.